The 16 T cell receptor beta chains given below trace back to one sample, sequenced in a study of blood T cell repertoires in COVID-19. Assay used: immunoSEQ multiplex PCR; TCRdb lists only in-frame clones, some missing. The sample consists of some 150,000 clones, approximately 80% of them appearing once. Sequencing used peripheral blood. The receptors derive from a man between 65 and 85 years old with acute or convalescent COVID-19.

The chain employs TRBV28 and TRBJ2-4; TRBD1 agrees at 8 bases. Unmatched junction bases numbered 16, after V lost 5 bases and J lost 1 base. The CDR3 loop spans 19 amino acids. Germline values: CDR1 MDHEN, CDR2 SYDVKM. The CDR3 sequence: CASSGRRTGTSWAKNIQYF. CDR3 bases: TGTGCCAGCAGTGGACGGCGGACAGGGACCTCATGGGCCAAAAACATTCAGTACTTC.

The rearrangement uses TRBV7-6 and TRBJ2-1; TRBD1 is a possible D gene (6 bases). V lost 4 bases and J lost 2, with 12 bases in between. The CDR3 consists of 15 residues. The germline CDR1 and CDR2 sequences are SGHVS and FNYEAQ. In DNA, the CDR3 is TGTGCCAGCAGCTCCAGGGGTCGGGCCTACAATGAGCAGTTCTTC. Its protein product is CASSSRGRAYNEQFF.

This clone showed up just once. The rearrangement joins TRBV5-1 to TRBJ1-5, with D maybe TRBD1 (5 bases). V was clipped by 0 bases and J by 2 bases, with 9 bases between them. Germline V gives CDR1 SGHRS, CDR2 YFSETQ. The CDR3 length is 15 residues. CDR3 residues: CASSLETGGNQPQHF. The CDR3 DNA reads TGCGCCAGCAGCTTGGAGACGGGGGGCAATCAGCCCCAGCATTTT. Complete variable domain (other parts from reference TRBV5-1 and TRBJ1-5): KAGVTQTPRYLIKTRGQQVTLSCSPISGHRSVSWYQQTPGQGLQFLFEYFSETQRNKGNFPGRFSGRQFSNSRSEMNVSTLELGDSALYLCASSLETGGNQPQHFGDGTRLSIL.

The V call is TRBV5-1, the J call TRBJ2-3, with D possibly matching TRBD2 (6 bases). The CDR3 spans 16 residues. Trimming left V 3 bases short and J 2 bases short, with 16 bases between. Germline values: CDR1 SGHRS, CDR2 YFSETQ. For the CDR3, the DNA is TGCGCCAGCAGCTCCTCCGGGACGGGAGTCACAGATACGCAGTATTTT. The encoded protein is CASSSSGTGVTDTQYF.

The chain joins TRBV9 to TRBJ1-1, with TRBD1 identical over 8 bases. V lost 1 base and J lost 1; bases outside the gene matches: 3. Germline loops: CDR1 SGDLS, CDR2 YYNGEE. The CDR3 length is 15 residues. This CDR3 reads CASSVTGQGNTEAFF. The CDR3 region has the DNA TGTGCCAGCAGCGTAACCGGACAGGGGAACACTGAAGCTTTCTTT.

V gene TRBV6-5 combines with J gene TRBJ2-7; 10 positions agree with TRBD2. The germline V gene has CDR1 MNHEY and CDR2 SVGAGI. CDR3 length equals 16 residues. V trimming: 0 bases; J trimming: 4 bases; junction bases outside the gene matches: 6. DNA of the CDR3: TGTGCCAGCAGTTACTCGTCTAGCGGGAGCGTATACGAGCAGTACTTC. Translating it yields CASSYSSSGSVYEQYF.

V usage is TRBV19 and J usage is TRBJ2-5; weak D call: TRBD1 (7 bases). Trimming stripped 5 bases from V and 3 bases from J, with 19 bases between. The CDR3 has 16 residues. Germline assignment: CDR1 LNHDA and CDR2 SQIVND (reference sequence). The CDR3 nucleotides read TGTGCCAGTAGTCCTCGACAGGGAAGGAGGGAAGAGACCCAGTACTTC. It is translated as CASSPRQGRREETQYF.

The rearrangement links TRBV19 to TRBJ1-4; tentatively, D is TRBD1 (5 bases). Germline V gene sequence: CDR1 LNHDA, CDR2 SQIVND (reference sequence). The CDR3 runs 16 residues. The V end was cut by 5 bases, the J end by 0 bases, with 13 bases between. This CDR3 is CASSDGREATNEKLFF. CDR3 DNA: TGTGCCAGTAGTGATGGCAGGGAAGCAACTAATGAAAAACTGTTTTTT.

This sequence joins TRBV3-1 (or the pseudogene TRBV3-2) and TRBJ2-3, with D possibly TRBD2 on 6 matching bases. This CDR3 comprises 16 residues. Trimming left V 5 bases short and J 0 bases short, with 15 bases between. Germline CDR1 reads LGHDT; CDR2 reads YNNKEL (reference sequence). CDR3 loop: CASSSRGDFSTDTQYF. The CDR3 nucleotides are TGTGCCAGCAGCTCACGAGGGGACTTCAGCACAGATACGCAGTATTTT.

The gene calls are TRBV6-5 and TRBJ1-1, with 9 bases identical to TRBD1. Germline CDR1 is MNHEY and CDR2 is SVGAGI. Trimming at V came to 6 bases and at J to 0 bases, leaving 5 bases not matched to a gene. The CDR3 has 15 amino acids. The CDR3 region is CASRGTGRMNTEAFF. The CDR3, as DNA: TGTGCCAGCAGAGGGACAGGGCGAATGAACACTGAAGCTTTCTTT.

This clone came up once. The V and J genes are TRBV30 and TRBJ1-6, with D unresolved. Germline V lookup: CDR1 GTSNPN, CDR2 SVGIG (reference sequence). The CDR3 runs 16 residues. V lost 0 bases, J lost 5 bases, and 14 bases lay in between. As DNA, the CDR3 is TGTGCCTGGAGTGTACAGCACTCCCGAGATAATTCACCCCTCCACTTT. Translated, it gives CAWSVQHSRDNSPLHF.

The chain employs TRBV28 and TRBJ1-1; weak D call: TRBD1 (6 bases). CDR1 is MDHEN and CDR2 is SYDVKM in the germline V gene. The CDR3 consists of 14 residues. The V and J ends lost 6 bases and 5 bases respectively, with 16 bases between them. Written as DNA, the CDR3 is TGTGCCAGCAGCCCCGGGGGGGCGGGTACTGAAGCTTTCTTT. It yields the protein CASSPGGAGTEAFF.

The genes are TRBV7-2 and TRBJ1-6, with D hard to call. This CDR3 has 14 residues. V lost 6 bases and J 9 bases, leaving 15 bases between the germline ends. Germline loops: CDR1 SGHTA, CDR2 FQGNSA. The CDR3 bases are TGTGCCAGCAGGATGGTCGGAGGAAGTTCACCCCTCCACTTT. Translation: CASRMVGGSSPLHF.

The genes are TRBV24-1 and TRBJ1-2; 7 bases agree with TRBD1. With 6 bases clipped from V and 0 bases from J, the junction kept 9 bases outside the gene matches. This CDR3 spans 16 amino acids. The germline CDR1 and CDR2 sequences are KGHDR and SFDVKD. CDR3 in amino acids: CATSLNKGTANYGYTF. CDR3 DNA: TGTGCCACCAGTCTCAATAAGGGGACAGCTAACTATGGCTACACCTTC.

The chain recombines TRBV27 with TRBJ2-5; possibly TRBD2 for D (7 bases). Germline V CDR1 and CDR2: MNHEY, SMNVEV (reference sequence). This CDR3 region has 15 residues. V was pared by 6 bases and J by 2 bases, with 16 bases between. As DNA, the CDR3 is TGTGCCAGCAGCCGCGGGGGCGGGGGTCAAGAGACCCAGTACTTC. This encodes CASSRGGGGQETQYF.

The genes are TRBV5-1 and TRBJ1-4, with D possibly TRBD1 on 5 matching bases. V lost 4 bases and J lost 0, with 19 bases in between. The CDR3 is 18 amino acids. CDR1 and CDR2 from the germline V gene are SGHRS and YFSETQ. CDR3: CASSPGLHGASTNEKLFF. The CDR3 nucleotides are TGCGCCAGCAGCCCGGGACTCCACGGGGCATCAACTAATGAAAAACTGTTTTTT.